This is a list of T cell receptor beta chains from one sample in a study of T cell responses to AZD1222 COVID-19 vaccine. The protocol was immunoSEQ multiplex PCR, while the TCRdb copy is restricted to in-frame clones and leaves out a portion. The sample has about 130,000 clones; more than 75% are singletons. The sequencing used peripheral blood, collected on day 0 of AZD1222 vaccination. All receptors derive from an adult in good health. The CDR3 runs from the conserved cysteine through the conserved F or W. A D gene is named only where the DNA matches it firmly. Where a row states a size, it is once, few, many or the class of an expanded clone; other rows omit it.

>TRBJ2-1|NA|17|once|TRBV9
TGTGCCAGCAGCGCCCACGACCGGGCCTCGCTTTACAATGAGCAGTTCTTC
CASSAHDRASLYNEQFF
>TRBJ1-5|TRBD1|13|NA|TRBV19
TGTGCCAGTAGAGGGACAGTTAATCAGCCCCAGCATTTT
CASRGTVNQPQHF
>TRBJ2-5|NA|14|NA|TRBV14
TGTGCCAGCAGCCAAGATGGCGGCCGCGGTACCCAGTACTTC
CASSQDGGRGTQYF
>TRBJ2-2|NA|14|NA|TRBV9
TGTGCCAGCAGGGGGGGACTGCTCACCGGGGAGCTGTTTTTT
CASRGGLLTGELFF
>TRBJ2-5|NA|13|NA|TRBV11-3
TGTGCCAGCAGCTACACCGTTCGAGAGACCCAGTACTTC
CASSYTVRETQYF
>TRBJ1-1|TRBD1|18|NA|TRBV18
TGTGCCAGCTCACCAGGACAGGGAATTCCCTCGGGCGACACTGAAGCTTTCTTT
CASSPGQGIPSGDTEAFF
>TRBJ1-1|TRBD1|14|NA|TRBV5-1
TGCGCCAGCAGCTTGAACAGGGGAAACACTGAAGCTTTCTTT
CASSLNRGNTEAFF
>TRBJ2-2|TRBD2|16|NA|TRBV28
TGTGCCAGCTCCCACCAGAGGACTAGGAGGACCGGGGAGCTGTTTTTT
CASSHQRTRRTGELFF
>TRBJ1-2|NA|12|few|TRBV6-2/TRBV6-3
TGTGCCAGCACCCCTCAAGGCTATGGCTACACCTTC
CASTPQGYGYTF
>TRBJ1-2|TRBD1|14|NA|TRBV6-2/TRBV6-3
TGTGCCAGCAGGCCTACCCGGACAGGGAATGGCTACACCTTC
CASRPTRTGNGYTF
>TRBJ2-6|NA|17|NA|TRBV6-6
TGTGCCAGCAGTCGAGGACAGTTCGGCTCTGGGGCCAACGTCCTGACTTTC
CASSRGQFGSGANVLTF
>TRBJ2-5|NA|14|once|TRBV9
TGTGCCAGCAGCGACCACAGGGCCGGAGAGACCCAGTACTTC
CASSDHRAGETQYF
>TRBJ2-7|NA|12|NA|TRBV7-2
TGTGCCAGCAGCCCGGGGTTTCTCGAGCAGTACTTC
CASSPGFLEQYF
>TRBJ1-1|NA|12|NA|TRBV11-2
TGTGCCAGCAGCCAAAGGGGGACTGAAGCTTTCTTT
CASSQRGTEAFF
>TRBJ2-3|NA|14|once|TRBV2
TGTGCCAGCCGACTGGCCACAAGCACAGATACGCAGTATTTT
CASRLATSTDTQYF
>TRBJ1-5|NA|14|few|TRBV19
TGTGCCAGTAGTGGAGAGATATTGGATCAGCCCCAGCATTTT
CASSGEILDQPQHF
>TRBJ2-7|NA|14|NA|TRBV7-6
TGTGCCAGCAGCCTTGGACCGTTGCTTTACGAGCAGTACTTC
CASSLGPLLYEQYF
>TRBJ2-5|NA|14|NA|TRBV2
TGTGCCAGCAGTGACGGGGACGGACAAGAGACCCAGTACTTC
CASSDGDGQETQYF
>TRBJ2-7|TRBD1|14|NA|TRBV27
TGTGCCAGCAGTTGGAAGGACAGGGGGTACGAGCAGTACTTC
CASSWKDRGYEQYF
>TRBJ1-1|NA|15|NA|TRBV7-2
TGTGCCAGCAGCCCCAGTGAGGGGTTGGTCACTGAAGCTTTCTTT
CASSPSEGLVTEAFF
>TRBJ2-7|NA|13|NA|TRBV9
TGTGCCAGCAGCCAGGCGCTGGTAGGTGAGCAGTACTTC
CASSQALVGEQYF
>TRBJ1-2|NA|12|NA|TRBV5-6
TGTGCCAGCAGAGGCGGGAGCTATGGCTACACCTTC
CASRGGSYGYTF
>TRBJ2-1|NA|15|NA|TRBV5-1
TGCGCCAGCAGCTTGACTAGTACCGGCTACAATGAGCAGTTCTTC
CASSLTSTGYNEQFF
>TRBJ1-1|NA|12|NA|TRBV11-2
TGTGCCAGCAGGGGGGCAGACACTGAAGCTTTCTTT
CASRGADTEAFF
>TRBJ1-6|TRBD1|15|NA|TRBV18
TGTGCCAGCTCACTTTCGGGACAGGCCGCATCACCCCTCCACTTT
CASSLSGQAASPLHF
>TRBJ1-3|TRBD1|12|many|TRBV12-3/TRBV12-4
TGTGCCAGCAGCCCGACAGGGCACACCATATATTTT
CASSPTGHTIYF
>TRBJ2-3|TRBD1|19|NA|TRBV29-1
TGCAGCGTTGAGCCCCGGGACAGGGGATGGGGAGTAAAGGCAGATACGCAGTATTTT
CSVEPRDRGWGVKADTQYF
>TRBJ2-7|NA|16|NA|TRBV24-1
TGTGCCACCAGTGATTTGCTGGGCAGGCCCTCTTACGAGCAGTACTTC
CATSDLLGRPSYEQYF
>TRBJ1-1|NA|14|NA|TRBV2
TGTGCCAGCGGCGGGGCCACCTGGGGTACTGAAGCTTTCTTT
CASGGATWGTEAFF
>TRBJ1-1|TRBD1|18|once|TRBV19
TGTGCCAGTAGTACCGGAAGGACAGGACATCCCCTAAGCACTGAAGCTTTCTTT
CASSTGRTGHPLSTEAFF
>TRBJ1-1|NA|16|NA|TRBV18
TGTGCCAGCTCTGGGGGGCAATTTAGGTGGGGCACTGAAGCTTTCTTT
CASSGGQFRWGTEAFF
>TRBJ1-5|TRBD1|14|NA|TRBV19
TGTGCCAGTAGTGGGACAGGGTTTTATCAGCCCCAGCATTTT
CASSGTGFYQPQHF
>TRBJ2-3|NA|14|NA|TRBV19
TGTGCCAGTAGGATGGGGGTCGGGGCGGATACGCAGTATTTT
CASRMGVGADTQYF
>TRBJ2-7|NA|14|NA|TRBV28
TGTGCCAGCAGTTCGTCGGACAGCCCCTACGAGCAGTACTTC
CASSSSDSPYEQYF
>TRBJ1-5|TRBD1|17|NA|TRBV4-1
TGCGCCAGCAGCCAGAGCGGGACAGGCACTTTGAATCAGCCCCAGCATTTT
CASSQSGTGTLNQPQHF
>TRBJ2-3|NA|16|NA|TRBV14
TGTGCCAGCAGCCAAAGAGGGGCGGTGACTGCAGATACGCAGTATTTT
CASSQRGAVTADTQYF
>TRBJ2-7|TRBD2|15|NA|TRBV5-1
TGCGCCAGCAGCTTGGTGATTAGCGGGGTGAACGAGCAGTACTTC
CASSLVISGVNEQYF
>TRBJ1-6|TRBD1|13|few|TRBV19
TGTGCCAGTAGTATACAGGGGGCTTCACCCCTCCACTTT
CASSIQGASPLHF
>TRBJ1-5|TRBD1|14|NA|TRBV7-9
TGTGCCAGCACAGGGGGCCGAGGCAATCAGCCCCAGCATTTT
CASTGGRGNQPQHF
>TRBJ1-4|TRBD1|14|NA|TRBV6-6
TGTGCCAGCAGTTTGGACAGGGTAAATGAAAAACTGTTTTTT
CASSLDRVNEKLFF
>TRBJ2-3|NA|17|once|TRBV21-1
TGTGCCAGCCCCACTCCGCGACAGGGAAGGAAGGGAGATACGCAGTATTTT
CASPTPRQGRKGDTQYF
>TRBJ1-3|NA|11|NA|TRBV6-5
TGTGCCACCGCATCTGGAAACACCATATATTTT
CATASGNTIYF
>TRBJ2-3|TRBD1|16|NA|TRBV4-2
TGTGCCAGCAGCCACCCCAGGGGGCTTCAGCCAGATACGCAGTATTTT
CASSHPRGLQPDTQYF
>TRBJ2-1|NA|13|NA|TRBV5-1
TGCGCCAGCAGCTTGGTGGGCGTCAATGAGCAGTTCTTC
CASSLVGVNEQFF
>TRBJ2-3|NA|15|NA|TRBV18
TGTGCCAGCTCACCTGGGATAGGGGGCACAGATACGCAGTATTTT
CASSPGIGGTDTQYF
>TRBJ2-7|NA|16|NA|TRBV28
TGTGCCAGCAGTCTTACCGGGACATGGAGCTCCTACGAGCAGTACTTC
CASSLTGTWSSYEQYF
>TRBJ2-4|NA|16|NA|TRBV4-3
TGCGCCAGCAGCCAAGATTGGATAGTAGGGAAAAACATTCAGTACTTC
CASSQDWIVGKNIQYF
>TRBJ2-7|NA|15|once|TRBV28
TGTGCCAGCAGTGAGACAGGCCATAGCTCCTACGAGCAGTACTTC
CASSETGHSSYEQYF
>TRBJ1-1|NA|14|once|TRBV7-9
TGTGCCAGCAGCTTGTTTCTTTGGGGCACTGAAGCTTTCTTT
CASSLFLWGTEAFF
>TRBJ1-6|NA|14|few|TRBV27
TGTGCCAGCAGTTACACAGGGAGCAATTCACCCCTCCACTTT
CASSYTGSNSPLHF
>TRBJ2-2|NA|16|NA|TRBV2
TGTGCCAGCAGTGAGGTGGGGGCCCGTCAAGCCGGGGAGCTGTTTTTT
CASSEVGARQAGELFF
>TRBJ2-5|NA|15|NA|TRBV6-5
TGTGCCAGCAGTTGGGACGTCGACCCTCCCCGAACCCAGTACTTC
CASSWDVDPPRTQYF
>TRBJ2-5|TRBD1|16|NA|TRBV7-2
TGTGCCAGCAGCTTCCCAACAGGGGGTAGGCAAGAGACCCAGTACTTC
CASSFPTGGRQETQYF
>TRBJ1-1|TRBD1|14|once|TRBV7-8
TGTGCCAGCAGCCGAGGGACAGCTAACACTGAAGCTTTCTTT
CASSRGTANTEAFF
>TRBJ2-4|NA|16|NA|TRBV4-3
TGCGCCAGCAGCCAAGACAGGGGGGTGGGCGAAAACATTCAGTACTTC
CASSQDRGVGENIQYF
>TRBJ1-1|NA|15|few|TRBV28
TGTGCCAGCAGTTTACACGGGGGCGCGATCACTGAAGCTTTCTTT
CASSLHGGAITEAFF
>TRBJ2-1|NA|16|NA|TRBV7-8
TGTGCCAGCAGCTTAGAGGGGGGCCTTGTGAACAATGAGCAGTTCTTC
CASSLEGGLVNNEQFF